These 10 T cell receptor beta chains came from one sample sequenced in a study of follicular helper T cells after annual influenza vaccination. The time point here: 2015-2016 season, 7 days after influenza vaccination. Generated by immunoSEQ multiplex PCR, the TCRdb table keeps only in-frame clones and is missing some. The sample has 2,000 to 2,500 clones; roughly 80% are singletons. The material was CXCR5+ CD38- circulating T follicular helper cells from blood, obtained 7 days after influenza vaccination. Subset noted: circulating Tfh, non-naive CD4+CXCR5+PD-1+ (ICOS+CD38+ or ICOS-CD38-). The receptors derive from an adult who received the influenza vaccine.

The rearrangement joins TRBV11-2 to TRBJ1-2; D not certain. Trimming left V 2 bases short and J 3 bases short, with 7 bases between. This CDR3 spans 13 amino acids. Germline V gene data show CDR1 as SGHAT and CDR2 as FQNNGV. CDR3 coding DNA: TGTGCCAGCAGCTTAAACGTAGACTATGGCTACACCTTC. Its translation: CASSLNVDYGYTF.

The chain combines TRBV4-3 with TRBJ2-3, with D possibly called TRBD1 or TRBD2 (5 bases each). V was clipped by 0 bases and J by 6 bases, with 13 bases between them. The CDR3 runs 15 residues. Germline CDR1 LGHNA, CDR2 YSLEER. CDR3 residues: CASSQEAGDGDTQYF. The CDR3 DNA sequence: TGCGCCAGCAGCCAAGAAGCCGGGGACGGGGATACGCAGTATTTT.

The rearrangement joins TRBV30 to TRBJ1-4, with D tentatively TRBD1 (6 bases). This CDR3 comprises 12 residues. CDR1 and CDR2 from the germline V gene are GTSNPN and SVGIG (reference sequence). The germline V and J ends were trimmed by 3 bases and 12 bases, with 14 bases remaining between them. The CDR3 loop is CAWSQGNVELFF. The CDR3 DNA sequence: TGTGCCTGGAGCCAGGGGAATGTGGAACTGTTTTTT. The full variable domain, in which reference TRBV30 and TRBJ1-4 provide the parts outside the CDR3, is SQTIHQWPATLVQPVGSPLSLECTVEGTSNPNLYWYRQAAGRGLQLLFYSVGIGQISSEVPQNLSASRPQDRQFILSSKKLLLSDSGFYLCAWSQGNVELFFGSGTQLSVL.

The chain has TRBV6-5 and TRBJ1-1; TRBD1 agrees at 7 bases. CDR1 is MNHEY, CDR2 SVGAGI, per germline. This CDR3 spans 14 amino acids. V lost 6 bases, J lost 10 bases, and 14 bases stayed unmatched. The CDR3 loop is CASRPLRQGGGAFF. CDR3 DNA sequence: TGTGCCAGCAGACCTCTAAGACAGGGTGGGGGAGCTTTCTTT.

This clone was seen a single time. V is TRBV7-2 and J is TRBJ2-7; a possible D gene is TRBD2 (6 bases). Germline CDR1 is SGHTA and CDR2 is FQGNSA. V was trimmed by 8 bases and J by 7 bases, leaving 18 bases between them. The CDR3 spans 13 residues. This CDR3 reads CASGSGGNAEQYF. The CDR3 nucleotides are TGTGCCAGCGGATCTGGGGGGAACGCGGAGCAGTACTTC.

The J gene is TRBJ2-7, the V gene TRBV6-1; D gene unclear. The CDR3 contains 14 residues. CDR1 is MNHNS, CDR2 SASEGT, per germline. Trimming took 1 base from V and 2 from J, leaving 9 bases between them. The CDR3 bases are TGTGCCAGCAGTGAAGTGTCGGAAGCCTACGAGCAGTACGTC. This encodes CASSEVSEAYEQYV.

The V gene is TRBV18, the J gene TRBJ2-3; D is uncertain. V lost 0 bases and J 2 bases, leaving 6 bases between the germline ends. Germline V gene data show CDR1 as KGHSH and CDR2 as LQKENI. The CDR3 totals 14 residues. This CDR3 is CASSPPSTTDTQYF. CDR3 nucleotides: TGTGCCAGCTCACCACCATCGACCACAGATACGCAGTATTTT.

The count of this clone is one. The rearrangement uses TRBV27 and TRBJ2-6, with TRBD1 as a possible D gene (6 bases). Germline loops: CDR1 MNHEY, CDR2 SMNVEV (reference sequence). Trimming pared 2 bases from V and 6 bases from J, leaving 11 bases between. CDR3 length: 15 amino acids. CDR3 DNA sequence: TGTGCCAGCAGTTTAATCTACAGGGCGGCCAACGTCCTGACTTTC. Amino acids: CASSLIYRAANVLTF.

DNA for the CDR3: TGTGCCAGCAGCTTAATCGAAGGGTATGGCTACACCTTC. Its protein is CASSLIEGYGYTF. The chain uses TRBV7-2 and TRBJ1-2; D is unclear. Germline values: CDR1 SGHTA, CDR2 FQGNSA. V shed 2 bases and J shed 5 bases, with 9 bases lying between them. The CDR3 is 13 amino acids.

This chain connects TRBV11-2 to TRBJ2-3; 9 bases map to TRBD2. CDR1 is SGHAT, CDR2 FQNNGV, per germline. The CDR3 spans 16 residues. J was trimmed by 6 bases and V by 3 bases; bases with no gene match: 10. CDR3 sequence (DNA): TGTGCCAGCAGCTTGATGGAGGGGCTAGCGGGGGATACGCAGTATTTT. Translated, it gives CASSLMEGLAGDTQYF. Variable domain in full (rest from reference TRBV11-2 and TRBJ2-3): EAGVAQSPRYKIIEKRQSVAFWCNPISGHATLYWYQQILGQGPKLLIQFQNNGVVDDSQLPKDRFSAERLKGVDSTLKIQPAKLEDSAVYLCASSLMEGLAGDTQYFGPGTRLTVL.